This T cell receptor (beta chain) was documented in a study of T cell repertoires in cytomegalovirus infection. This clonotype turned up a few times. TCRdb re-derived calls from the reads in MiXCR, one entry per CDR3 protein. The sample has about 460,000 distinct CDR3 sequences; 11% are singletons. The CDR3 loop spans 16 amino acids. V lost 6 bases and J 5 bases, leaving 22 bases between the germline ends. The rearrangement uses TRBV12-3 or TRBV12-4 and TRBJ2-5, with D hard to call. What was sequenced was PBMCs. The receptor comes from a human donor in good health (CMV status not recorded). Some clones in this sample may be carry-over from other donors' samples. The CDR3: CASSLGSGPSRETQYF. In nucleotides, the CDR3 is TGTGCCAGCAGCCTGGGGTCCGGGCCATCGCGGGAGACCCAGTACTTC.